The entry below gives a single T cell receptor (beta chain) sequence along with its context. Germline V CDR1 and CDR2: SGHDN, FVKESK. This CDR3 has 17 residues. J gave up 0 bases and V 1 base, and 7 bases lay outside the gene matches. Original processing notes: Amplification from reference gene primers served as the basis for estimated nucleated cell counts. Sequencing used immunoSEQ multiplex PCR; TCRdb keeps in-frame clones, though not all of them. V and J calls and clone size follow that table, whereas D and trimming were derived from the DNA. Of 110,000 to 150,000 clones in the sample, over 70% are singletons; the top ten hold 8.6%. This specimen comes from a study of blood T cell repertoires in COVID-19. Across the whole study: COVID-19 samples, acute and convalescent, were from the United States, Italy and Spain. Sample material is recorded as cDNA or gDNA derived from T cells, B-cell-depleted T cells, or PBMCs.

This chain connects TRBV14 to TRBJ2-7, with 9 bases identical to TRBD2. The receptor was isolated from a man aged 50-59 years with active or convalescent COVID-19. Input material: peripheral blood. The CDR3 spells CASSQGGWTSASYEQYF. The DNA for the CDR3 is TGTGCCAGCAGCCAAGGTGGTTGGACTAGCGCCTCCTACGAGCAGTACTTC.